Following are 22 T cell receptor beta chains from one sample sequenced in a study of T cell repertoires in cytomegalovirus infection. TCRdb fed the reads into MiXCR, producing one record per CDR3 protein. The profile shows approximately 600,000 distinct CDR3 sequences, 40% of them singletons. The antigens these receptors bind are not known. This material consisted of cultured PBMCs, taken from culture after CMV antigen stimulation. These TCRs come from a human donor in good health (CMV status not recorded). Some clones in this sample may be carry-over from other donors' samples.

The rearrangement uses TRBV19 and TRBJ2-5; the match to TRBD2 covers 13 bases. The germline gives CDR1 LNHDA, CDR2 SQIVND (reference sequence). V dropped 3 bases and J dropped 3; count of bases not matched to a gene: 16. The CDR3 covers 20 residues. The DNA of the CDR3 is TGTGCCAGTAGTATTAACACTGGACTAGCGGGAGAGGGTCCAGAAGAGACCCAGTACTTC. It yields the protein CASSINTGLAGEGPEETQYF.

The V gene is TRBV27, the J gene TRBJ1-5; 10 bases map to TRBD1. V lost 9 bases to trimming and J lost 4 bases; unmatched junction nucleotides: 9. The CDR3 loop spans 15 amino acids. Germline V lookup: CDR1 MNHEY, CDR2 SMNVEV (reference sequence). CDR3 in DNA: TGTGCCAGTAGGGACAGGGGAATCTTAAATCAGCCCCAGCATTTT. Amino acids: CASRDRGILNQPQHF.

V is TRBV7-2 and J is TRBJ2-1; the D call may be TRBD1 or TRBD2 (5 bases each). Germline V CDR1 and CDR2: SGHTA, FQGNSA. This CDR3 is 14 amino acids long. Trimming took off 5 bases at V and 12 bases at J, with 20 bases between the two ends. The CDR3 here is CASSITPGLVRQFF. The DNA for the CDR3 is TGTGCCAGCAGCATCACCCCGGGGCTAGTAAGGCAGTTCTTC.

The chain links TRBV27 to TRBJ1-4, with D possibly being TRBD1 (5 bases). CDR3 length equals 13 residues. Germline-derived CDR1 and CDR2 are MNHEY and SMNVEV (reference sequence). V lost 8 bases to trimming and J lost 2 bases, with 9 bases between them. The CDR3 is CASSPGTNEKLFF. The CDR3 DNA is TGTGCCAGCTCACCAGGGACTAATGAAAAACTGTTTTTT.

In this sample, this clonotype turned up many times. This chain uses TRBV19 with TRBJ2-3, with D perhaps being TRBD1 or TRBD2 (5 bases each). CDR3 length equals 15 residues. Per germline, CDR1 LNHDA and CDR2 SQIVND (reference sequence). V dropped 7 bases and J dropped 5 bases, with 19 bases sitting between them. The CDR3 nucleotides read TGTGCCAGTACCCCAGGGACCGCTTGGGGAGATACGCAGTATTTT. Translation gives CASTPGTAWGDTQYF.

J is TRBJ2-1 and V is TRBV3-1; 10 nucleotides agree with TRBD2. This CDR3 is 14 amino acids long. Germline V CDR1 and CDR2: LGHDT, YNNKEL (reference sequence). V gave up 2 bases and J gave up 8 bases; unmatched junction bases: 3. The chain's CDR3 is CASSQLAGVDEQFF. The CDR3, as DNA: TGTGCCAGCAGCCAACTAGCGGGAGTTGATGAGCAGTTCTTC.

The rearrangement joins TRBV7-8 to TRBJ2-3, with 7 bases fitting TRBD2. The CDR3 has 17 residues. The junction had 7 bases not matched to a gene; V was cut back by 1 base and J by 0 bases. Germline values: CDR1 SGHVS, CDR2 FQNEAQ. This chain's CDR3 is CASSLVSGTISTDTQYF. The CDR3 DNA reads TGTGCCAGCAGCTTAGTGTCCGGGACTATAAGCACAGATACGCAGTATTTT. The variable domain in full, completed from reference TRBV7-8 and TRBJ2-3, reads GAGVSQSPRYKVAKRGQDVALRCDPISGHVSLFWYQQALGQGPEFLTYFQNEAQLDKSGLPSDRFFAERPEGSVSTLKIQRTQQEDSAVYLCASSLVSGTISTDTQYFGPGTRLTVL.

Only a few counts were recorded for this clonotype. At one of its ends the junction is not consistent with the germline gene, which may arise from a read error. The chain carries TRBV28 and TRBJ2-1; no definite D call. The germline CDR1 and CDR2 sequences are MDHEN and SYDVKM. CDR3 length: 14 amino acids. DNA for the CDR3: TGTGCCACCAGTGGGGTCAGGAGTTACGATGAGCAGTTCTTC. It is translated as CATSGVRSYDEQFF.

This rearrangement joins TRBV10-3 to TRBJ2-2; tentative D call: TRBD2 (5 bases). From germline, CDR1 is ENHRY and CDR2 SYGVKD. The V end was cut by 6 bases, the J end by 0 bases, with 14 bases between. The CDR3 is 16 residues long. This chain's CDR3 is CAIRATGNPNTGELFF. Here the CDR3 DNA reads TGTGCCATCAGAGCAACCGGGAATCCGAACACCGGGGAGCTGTTTTTT.

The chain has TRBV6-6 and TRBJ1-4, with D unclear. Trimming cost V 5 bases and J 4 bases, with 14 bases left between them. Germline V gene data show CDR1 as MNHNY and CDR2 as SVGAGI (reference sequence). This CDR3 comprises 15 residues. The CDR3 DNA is TGTGCCAGCAGTGGAGAGAAGCTCGATAATGAAAAACTGTTTTTT. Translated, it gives CASSGEKLDNEKLFF.

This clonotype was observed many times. The DNA of the CDR3 is TGTGCCAGCAGCCCCAGACCTCAGGGGCCCAACGGGGGGGAGCTGTTTTTT. Translating gives CASSPRPQGPNGGELFF. V usage is TRBV7-2 and J usage is TRBJ2-2, with a weak D call TRBD1 (6 bases). Germline CDR1 reads SGHTA; CDR2 reads FQGNSA. V dropped 5 bases and J dropped 8 bases, with 24 bases sitting between them. This CDR3 has 17 amino acids.

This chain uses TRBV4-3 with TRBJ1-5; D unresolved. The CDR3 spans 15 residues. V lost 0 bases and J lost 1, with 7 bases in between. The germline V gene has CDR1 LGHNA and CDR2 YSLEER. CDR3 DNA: TGCGCCAGCAGCCAAGACCCCTTGAGCAATCAGCCCCAGCATTTT. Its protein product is CASSQDPLSNQPQHF.

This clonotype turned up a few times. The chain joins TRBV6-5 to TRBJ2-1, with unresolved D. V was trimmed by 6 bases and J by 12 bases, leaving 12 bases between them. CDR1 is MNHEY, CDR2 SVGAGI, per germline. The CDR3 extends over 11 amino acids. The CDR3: CASRTLDRQFF. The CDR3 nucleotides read TGTGCCAGCAGGACCCTAGATAGGCAGTTCTTC.

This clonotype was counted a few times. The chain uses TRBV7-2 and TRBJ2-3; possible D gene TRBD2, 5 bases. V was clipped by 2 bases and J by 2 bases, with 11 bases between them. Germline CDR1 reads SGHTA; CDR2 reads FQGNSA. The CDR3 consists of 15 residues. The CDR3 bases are TGTGCCAGCAGCTTACGAAGCGGAACCACAGATACGCAGTATTTT. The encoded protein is CASSLRSGTTDTQYF.

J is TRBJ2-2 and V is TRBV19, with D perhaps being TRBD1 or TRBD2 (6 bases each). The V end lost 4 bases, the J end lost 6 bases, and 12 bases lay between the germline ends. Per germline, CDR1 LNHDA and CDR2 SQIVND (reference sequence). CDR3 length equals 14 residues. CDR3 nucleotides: TGTGCCAGTAGTAAATACAGGGAGGCCGGGGAGCTGTTTTTT. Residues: CASSKYREAGELFF.

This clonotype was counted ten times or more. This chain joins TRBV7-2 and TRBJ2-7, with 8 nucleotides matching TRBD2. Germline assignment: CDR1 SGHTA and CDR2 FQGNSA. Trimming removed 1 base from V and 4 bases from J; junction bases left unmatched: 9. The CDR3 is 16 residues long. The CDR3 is CASSLDVASGQYEQYF. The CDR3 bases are TGTGCCAGCAGCTTAGACGTGGCTAGCGGGCAATACGAGCAGTACTTC.

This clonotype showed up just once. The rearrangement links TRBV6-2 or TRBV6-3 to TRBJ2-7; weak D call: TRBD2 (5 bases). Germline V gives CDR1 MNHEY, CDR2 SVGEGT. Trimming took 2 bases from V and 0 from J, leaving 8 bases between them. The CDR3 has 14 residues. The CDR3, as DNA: TGTGCCAGCAGTTACGGCGGGCCCTCCTACGAGCAGTACTTC. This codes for CASSYGGPSYEQYF.

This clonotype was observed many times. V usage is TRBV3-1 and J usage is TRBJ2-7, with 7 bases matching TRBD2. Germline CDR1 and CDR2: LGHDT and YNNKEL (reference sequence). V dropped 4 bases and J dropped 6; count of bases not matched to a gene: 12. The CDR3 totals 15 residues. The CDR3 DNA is TGTGCCAGCAGCCCTCTTCGGGGGAGGGCGTTCGAGCAGTACTTC. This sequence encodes CASSPLRGRAFEQYF.

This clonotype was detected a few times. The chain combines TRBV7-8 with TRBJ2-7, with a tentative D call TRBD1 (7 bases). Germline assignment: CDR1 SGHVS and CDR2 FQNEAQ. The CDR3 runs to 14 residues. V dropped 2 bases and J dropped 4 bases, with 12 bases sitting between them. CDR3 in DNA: TGTGCCAGCAGCTTAACCCCAGGGGGGTACGAGCAGTACTTC. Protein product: CASSLTPGGYEQYF.

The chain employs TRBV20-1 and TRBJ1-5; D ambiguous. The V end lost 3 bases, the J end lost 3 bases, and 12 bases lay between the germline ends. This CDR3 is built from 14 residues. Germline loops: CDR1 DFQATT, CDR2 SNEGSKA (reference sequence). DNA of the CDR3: TGCAGTGCTAGTAACAGAGAATACAATCAGCCCCAGCATTTT. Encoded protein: CSASNREYNQPQHF.

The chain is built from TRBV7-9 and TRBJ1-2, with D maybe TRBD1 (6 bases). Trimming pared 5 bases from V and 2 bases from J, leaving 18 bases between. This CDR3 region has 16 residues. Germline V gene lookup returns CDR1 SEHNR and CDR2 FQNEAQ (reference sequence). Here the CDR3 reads CASSSTGPPINYGYTF. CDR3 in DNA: TGTGCCAGCAGCAGTACAGGGCCTCCTATCAACTATGGCTACACCTTC.

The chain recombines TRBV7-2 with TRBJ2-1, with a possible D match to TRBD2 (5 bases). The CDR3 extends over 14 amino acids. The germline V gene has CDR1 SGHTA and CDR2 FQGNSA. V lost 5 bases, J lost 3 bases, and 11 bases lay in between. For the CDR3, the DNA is TGTGCCAGCAGCCAAGAACGGGGCTACAATGAGCAGTTCTTC. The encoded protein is CASSQERGYNEQFF.